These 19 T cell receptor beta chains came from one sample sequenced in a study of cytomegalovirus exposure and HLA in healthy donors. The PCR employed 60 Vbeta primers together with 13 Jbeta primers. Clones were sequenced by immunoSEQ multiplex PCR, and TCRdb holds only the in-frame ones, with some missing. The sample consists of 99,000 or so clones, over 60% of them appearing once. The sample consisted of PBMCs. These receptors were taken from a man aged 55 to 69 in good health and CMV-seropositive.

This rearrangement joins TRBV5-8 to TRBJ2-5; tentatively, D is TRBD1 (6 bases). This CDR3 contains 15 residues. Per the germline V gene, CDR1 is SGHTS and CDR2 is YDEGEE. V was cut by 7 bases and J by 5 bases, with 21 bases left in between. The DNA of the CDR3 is TGTGCCAGCGGAAAGGACAGAACCGTGGCGGAGACCCAGTACTTC. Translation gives CASGKDRTVAETQYF. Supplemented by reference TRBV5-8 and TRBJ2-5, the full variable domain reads EAGVTQSPTHLIKTRGQQATLRCSPISGHTSVYWYQQALGLGLQFLLWYDEGEERNRGNFPPRFSGRQFPNYSSELNVNALELEDSALYLCASGKDRTVAETQYFGPGTRLLVL.

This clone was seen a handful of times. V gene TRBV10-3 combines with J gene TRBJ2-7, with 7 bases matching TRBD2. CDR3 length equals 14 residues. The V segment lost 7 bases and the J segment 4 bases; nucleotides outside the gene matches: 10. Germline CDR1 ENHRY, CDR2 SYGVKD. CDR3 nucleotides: TGTGCCATCAAGGAGAGCGGGGAAAGATACGAGCAGTACTTC. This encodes CAIKESGERYEQYF.

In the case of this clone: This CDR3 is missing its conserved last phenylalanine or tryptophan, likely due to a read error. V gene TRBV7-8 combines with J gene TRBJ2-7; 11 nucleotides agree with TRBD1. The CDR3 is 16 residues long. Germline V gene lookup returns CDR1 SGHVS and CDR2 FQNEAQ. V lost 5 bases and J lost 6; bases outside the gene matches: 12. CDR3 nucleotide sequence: TGTGCCAGCAGCCCCCCTCCGGGACAGGGGGATGTCGAGCAGTACTCC. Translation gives CASSPPPGQGDVEQYS.

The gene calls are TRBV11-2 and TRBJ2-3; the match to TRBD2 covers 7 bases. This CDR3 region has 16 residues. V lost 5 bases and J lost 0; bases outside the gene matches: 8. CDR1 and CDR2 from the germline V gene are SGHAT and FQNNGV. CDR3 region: CASSLGGWGSTDTQYF. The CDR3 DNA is TGTGCCAGCAGCCTGGGGGGGTGGGGTAGCACAGATACGCAGTATTTT.

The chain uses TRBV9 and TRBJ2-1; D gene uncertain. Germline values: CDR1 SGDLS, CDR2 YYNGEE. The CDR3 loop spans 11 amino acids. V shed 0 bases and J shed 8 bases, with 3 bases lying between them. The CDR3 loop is CASSVADEQFF. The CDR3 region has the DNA TGTGCCAGCAGCGTAGCTGATGAGCAGTTCTTC.

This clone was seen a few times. CDR3 in amino acids: CASGTGPMADTQYF. The CDR3 DNA reads as TGCGCCAGCGGGACAGGGCCAATGGCAGATACGCAGTATTTT. This chain joins TRBV5-1 and TRBJ2-3; TRBD1 aligns across 9 bases. The length of the CDR3 is 14 residues. CDR1 is SGHRS, CDR2 YFSETQ, per germline. V trimming: 7 bases; J trimming: 4 bases; junction bases outside the gene matches: 7.

CDR3 bases: TGTGCCATCAGTGAAAGCGGGGGCCCACGCAATGAGCAGTTCTTC. It yields the protein CAISESGGPRNEQFF. This chain connects TRBV10-3 to TRBJ2-1; 8 nucleotides align to TRBD2. V gave up 3 bases and J gave up 6 bases; unmatched junction bases: 7. The CDR3 is 15 amino acids. Germline V gives CDR1 ENHRY, CDR2 SYGVKD.

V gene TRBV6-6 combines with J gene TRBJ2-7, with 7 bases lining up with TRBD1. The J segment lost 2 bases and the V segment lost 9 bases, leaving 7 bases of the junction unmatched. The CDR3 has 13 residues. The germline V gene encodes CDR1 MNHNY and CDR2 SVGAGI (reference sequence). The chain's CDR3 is CASWDSSAYEQYF. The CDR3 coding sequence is TGTGCCAGTTGGGACAGTTCGGCCTACGAGCAGTACTTC.

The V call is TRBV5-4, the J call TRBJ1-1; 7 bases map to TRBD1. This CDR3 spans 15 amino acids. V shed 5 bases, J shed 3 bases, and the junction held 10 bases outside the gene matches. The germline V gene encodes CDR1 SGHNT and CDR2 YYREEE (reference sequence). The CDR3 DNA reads TGTGCCAGCAGAACACTGACAGGGCCGGACACTGAAGCTTTCTTT. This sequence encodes CASRTLTGPDTEAFF.

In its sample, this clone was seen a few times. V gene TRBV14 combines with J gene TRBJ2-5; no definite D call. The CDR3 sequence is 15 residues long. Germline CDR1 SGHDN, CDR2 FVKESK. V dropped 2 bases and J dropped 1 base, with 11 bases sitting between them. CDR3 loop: CASSQSLLPQETQYF. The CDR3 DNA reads TGTGCCAGCAGCCAATCACTCTTACCCCAAGAGACCCAGTACTTC.

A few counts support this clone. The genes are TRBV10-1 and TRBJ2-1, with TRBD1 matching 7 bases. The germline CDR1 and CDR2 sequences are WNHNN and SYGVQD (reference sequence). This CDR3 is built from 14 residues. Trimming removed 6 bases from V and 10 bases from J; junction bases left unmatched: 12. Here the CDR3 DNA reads TGCGCCAGCAGCGACGGAAAAACAGGGGACGAGCAGTTCTTC. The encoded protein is CASSDGKTGDEQFF.

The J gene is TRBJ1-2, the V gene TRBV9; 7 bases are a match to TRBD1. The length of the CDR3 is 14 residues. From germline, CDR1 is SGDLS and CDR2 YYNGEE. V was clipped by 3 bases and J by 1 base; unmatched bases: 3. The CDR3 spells CASSDGQVNYGYTF. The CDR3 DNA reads TGTGCCAGCAGCGACGGACAGGTTAACTATGGCTACACCTTC.

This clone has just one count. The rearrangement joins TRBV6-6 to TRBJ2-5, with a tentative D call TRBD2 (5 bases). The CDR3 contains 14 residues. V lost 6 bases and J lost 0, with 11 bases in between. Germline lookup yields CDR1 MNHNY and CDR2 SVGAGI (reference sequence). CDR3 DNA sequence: TGTGCCAGCAGACCCGAGCGGTACCAAGAGACCCAGTACTTC. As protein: CASRPERYQETQYF.

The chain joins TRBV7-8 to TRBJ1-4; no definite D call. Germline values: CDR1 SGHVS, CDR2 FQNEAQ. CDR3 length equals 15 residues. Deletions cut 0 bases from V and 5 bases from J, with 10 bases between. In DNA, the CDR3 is TGTGCCAGCAGCTTAGCCTACCGAGCGAATGAAAAACTGTTTTTT. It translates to CASSLAYRANEKLFF.

The CDR3 loop is CASKSRGQAADTQYF. CDR3 DNA: TGTGCCAGCAAATCTAGAGGACAGGCTGCAGATACGCAGTATTTT. The chain couples TRBV6-1 to TRBJ2-3; TRBD1 agrees at 7 bases. V trimming: 7 bases; J trimming: 4 bases; junction bases outside the gene matches: 11. The germline V gene encodes CDR1 MNHNS and CDR2 SASEGT. CDR3 length equals 15 residues.

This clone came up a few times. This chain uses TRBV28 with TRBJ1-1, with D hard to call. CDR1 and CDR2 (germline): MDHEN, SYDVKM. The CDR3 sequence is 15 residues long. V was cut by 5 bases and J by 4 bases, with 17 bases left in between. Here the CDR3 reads CASSAARAGSTEAFF. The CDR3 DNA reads TGTGCCAGCAGTGCCGCCCGGGCGGGGAGCACTGAAGCTTTCTTT.

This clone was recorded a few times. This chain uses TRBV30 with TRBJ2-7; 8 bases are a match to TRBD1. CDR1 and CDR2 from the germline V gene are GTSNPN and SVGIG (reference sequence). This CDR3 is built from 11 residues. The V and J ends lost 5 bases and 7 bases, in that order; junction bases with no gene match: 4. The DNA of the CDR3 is TGTGCCTGGGTGACAGGGGTTGAGCAGTACTTC. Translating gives CAWVTGVEQYF.

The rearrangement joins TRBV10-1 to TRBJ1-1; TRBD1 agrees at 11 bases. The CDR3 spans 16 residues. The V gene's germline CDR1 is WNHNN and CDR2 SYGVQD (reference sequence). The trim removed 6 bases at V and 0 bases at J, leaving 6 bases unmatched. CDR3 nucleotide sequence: TGCGCCAGCAGAGGACAGGGGGCGCGAATGAACACTGAAGCTTTCTTT. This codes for CASRGQGARMNTEAFF.

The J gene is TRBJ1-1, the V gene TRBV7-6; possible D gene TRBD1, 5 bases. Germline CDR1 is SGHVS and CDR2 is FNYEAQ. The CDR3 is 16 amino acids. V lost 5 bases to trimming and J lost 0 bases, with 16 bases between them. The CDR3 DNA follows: TGTGCCAGCAGCGCGGGGACCCCCCCTCTGAACACTGAAGCTTTCTTT. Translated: CASSAGTPPLNTEAFF.